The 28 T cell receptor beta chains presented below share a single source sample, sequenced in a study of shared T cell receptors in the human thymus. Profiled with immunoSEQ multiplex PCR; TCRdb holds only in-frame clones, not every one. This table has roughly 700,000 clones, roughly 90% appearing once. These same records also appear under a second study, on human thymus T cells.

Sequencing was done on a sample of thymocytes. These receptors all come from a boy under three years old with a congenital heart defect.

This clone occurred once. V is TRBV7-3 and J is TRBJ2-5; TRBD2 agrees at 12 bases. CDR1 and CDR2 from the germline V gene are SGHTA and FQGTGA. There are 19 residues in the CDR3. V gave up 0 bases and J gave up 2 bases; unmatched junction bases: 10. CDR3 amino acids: CASSLTHAGTSGPQETQYF. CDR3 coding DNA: TGTGCCAGCAGCTTAACCCACGCAGGGACTAGCGGGCCTCAAGAGACCCAGTACTTC.

CDR3 coding DNA: TGTGCCAGCAAACCACAAACAGGGTGCGGACGAGAGAACACTGAAGCTTTCTTT. It specifies CASKPQTGCGRENTEAFF. The chain links TRBV27 to TRBJ1-1, with D tentatively TRBD1 (6 bases). Germline assignment: CDR1 MNHEY and CDR2 SMNVEV (reference sequence). There are 18 residues in the CDR3. V shed 7 bases and J shed 1 base, with 25 bases lying between them.

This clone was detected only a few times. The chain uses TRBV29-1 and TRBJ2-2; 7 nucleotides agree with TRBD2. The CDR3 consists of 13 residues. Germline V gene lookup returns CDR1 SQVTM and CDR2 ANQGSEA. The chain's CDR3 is CGGAGRNPGELFF. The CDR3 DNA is TGCGGGGGAGCGGGGCGGAATCCCGGGGAGCTGTTTTTT.

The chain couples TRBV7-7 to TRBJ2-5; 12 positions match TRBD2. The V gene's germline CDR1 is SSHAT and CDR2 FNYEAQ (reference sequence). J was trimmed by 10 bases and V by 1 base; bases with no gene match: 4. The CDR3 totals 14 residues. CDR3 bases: TGTGCCAGCAGCTTAGGGCTAGCGGGAGGGAACCAGTACTTC. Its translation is CASSLGLAGGNQYF.

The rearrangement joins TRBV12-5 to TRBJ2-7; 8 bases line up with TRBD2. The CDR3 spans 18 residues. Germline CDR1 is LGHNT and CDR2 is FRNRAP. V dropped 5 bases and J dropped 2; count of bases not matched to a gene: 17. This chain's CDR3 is CASGETSATGLSPYEQYF. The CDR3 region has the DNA TGTGCTAGTGGTGAGACTAGCGCGACCGGGCTTTCGCCCTACGAGCAGTACTTC. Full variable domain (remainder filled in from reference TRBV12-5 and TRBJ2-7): DARVTQTPRHKVTEMGQEVTMRCQPILGHNTVFWYRQTMMQGLELLAYFRNRAPLDDSGMPKDRFSAEMPDATLATLKIQPSEPRDSAVYFCASGETSATGLSPYEQYFGPGTRLTVT.

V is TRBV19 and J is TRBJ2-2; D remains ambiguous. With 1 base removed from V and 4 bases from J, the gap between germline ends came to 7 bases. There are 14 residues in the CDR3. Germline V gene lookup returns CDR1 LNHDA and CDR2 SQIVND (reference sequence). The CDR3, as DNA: TGTGCCAGTAGTATAGCTGAACTCACCGGGGAGCTGTTTTTT. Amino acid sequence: CASSIAELTGELFF.

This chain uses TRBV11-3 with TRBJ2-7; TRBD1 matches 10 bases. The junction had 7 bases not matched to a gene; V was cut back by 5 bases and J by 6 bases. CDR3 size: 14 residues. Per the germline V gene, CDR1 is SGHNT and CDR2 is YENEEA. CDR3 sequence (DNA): TGTGCCAGCAGCCGCCGGGACAGGGGTGGCGAGCAGTACTTC. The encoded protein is CASSRRDRGGEQYF. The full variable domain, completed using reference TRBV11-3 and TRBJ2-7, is EAGVVQSPRYKIIEKKQPVAFWCNPISGHNTLYWYLQNLGQGPELLIRYENEEAVDDSQLPKDRFSAERLKGVDSTLKIQPAELGDSAVYLCASSRRDRGGEQYFGPGTRLTVT.

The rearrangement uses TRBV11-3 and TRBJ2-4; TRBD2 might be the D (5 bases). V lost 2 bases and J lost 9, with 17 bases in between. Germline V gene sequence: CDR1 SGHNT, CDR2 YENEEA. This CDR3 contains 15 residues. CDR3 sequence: CASSLFTTYRGIQYF. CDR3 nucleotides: TGTGCCAGCAGCTTATTCACGACTTACCGGGGCATTCAGTACTTC.

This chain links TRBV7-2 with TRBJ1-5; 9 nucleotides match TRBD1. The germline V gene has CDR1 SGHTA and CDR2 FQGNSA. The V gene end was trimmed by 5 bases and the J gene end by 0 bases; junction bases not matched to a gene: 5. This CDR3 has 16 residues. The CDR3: CASSPWTGDSNQPQHF. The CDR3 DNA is TGTGCCAGCAGCCCATGGACAGGGGATAGCAATCAGCCCCAGCATTTT.

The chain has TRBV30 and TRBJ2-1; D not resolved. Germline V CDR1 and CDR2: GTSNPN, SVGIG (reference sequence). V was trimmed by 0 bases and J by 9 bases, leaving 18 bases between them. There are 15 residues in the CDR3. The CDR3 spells CAWSVMRQPLGEQFF. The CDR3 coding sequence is TGTGCCTGGAGTGTAATGCGGCAGCCATTGGGTGAGCAGTTCTTC.

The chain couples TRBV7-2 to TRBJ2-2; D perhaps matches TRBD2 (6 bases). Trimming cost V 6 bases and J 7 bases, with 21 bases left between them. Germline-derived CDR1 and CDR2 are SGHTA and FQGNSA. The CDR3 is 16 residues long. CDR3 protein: CASSSPWDGGGGELFF. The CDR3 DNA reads TGTGCCAGCAGTTCCCCATGGGACGGGGGTGGCGGGGAGCTGTTTTTT. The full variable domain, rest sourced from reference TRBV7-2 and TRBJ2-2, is GAGVSQSPSNKVTEKGKDVELRCDPISGHTALYWYRQSLGQGLEFLIYFQGNSAPDKSGLPSDRFSAERTGGSVSTLTIQRTQQEDSAVYLCASSSPWDGGGGELFFGEGSRLTVL.

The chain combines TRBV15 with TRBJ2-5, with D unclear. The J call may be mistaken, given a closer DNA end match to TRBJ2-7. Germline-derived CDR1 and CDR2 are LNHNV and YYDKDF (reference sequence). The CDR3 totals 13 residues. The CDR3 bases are TGTGCCACCAGCCGATACAAGCGAGACGAGCAGTACTTC. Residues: CATSRYKRDEQYF.

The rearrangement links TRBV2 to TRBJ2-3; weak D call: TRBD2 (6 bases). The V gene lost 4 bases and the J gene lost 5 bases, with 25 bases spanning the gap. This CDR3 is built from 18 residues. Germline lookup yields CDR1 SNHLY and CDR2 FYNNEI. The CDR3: CASSGRDRRGWKRDTQYF. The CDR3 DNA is TGTGCCAGCAGTGGAAGGGATAGGAGGGGATGGAAGAGAGATACGCAGTATTTT.

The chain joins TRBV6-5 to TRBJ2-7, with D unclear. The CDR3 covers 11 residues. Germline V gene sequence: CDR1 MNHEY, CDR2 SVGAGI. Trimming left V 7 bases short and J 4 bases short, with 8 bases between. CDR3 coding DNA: TGTGCCAGCAAGTGGGCTTACGAGCAGTACTTC. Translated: CASKWAYEQYF.

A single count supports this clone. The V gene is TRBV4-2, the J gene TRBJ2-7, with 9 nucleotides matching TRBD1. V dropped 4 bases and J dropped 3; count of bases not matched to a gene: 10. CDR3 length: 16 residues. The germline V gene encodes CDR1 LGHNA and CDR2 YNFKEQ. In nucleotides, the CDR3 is TGTGCCAGCAGCCCCGAGACAGGGGGAAGGGTCTACGAGCAGTACTTC. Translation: CASSPETGGRVYEQYF.

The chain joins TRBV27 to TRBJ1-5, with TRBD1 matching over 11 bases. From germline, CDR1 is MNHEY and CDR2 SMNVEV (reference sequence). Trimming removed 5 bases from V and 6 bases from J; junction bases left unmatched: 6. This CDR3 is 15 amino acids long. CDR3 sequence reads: CASSVMGQGGQPQHF. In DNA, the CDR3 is TGTGCCAGCAGTGTCATGGGACAGGGGGGTCAGCCCCAGCATTTT.

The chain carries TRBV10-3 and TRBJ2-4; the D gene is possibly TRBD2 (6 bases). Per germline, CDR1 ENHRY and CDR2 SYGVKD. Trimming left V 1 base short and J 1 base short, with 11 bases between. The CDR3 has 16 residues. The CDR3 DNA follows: TGTGCCATCAGTGAGTGGGAGGTGTCCGCCAAAAACATTCAGTACTTC. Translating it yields CAISEWEVSAKNIQYF.

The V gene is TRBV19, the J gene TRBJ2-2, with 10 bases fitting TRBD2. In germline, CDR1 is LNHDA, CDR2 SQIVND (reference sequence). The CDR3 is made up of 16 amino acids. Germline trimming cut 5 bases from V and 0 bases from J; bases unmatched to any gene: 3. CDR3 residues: CASSPGLAANTGELFF. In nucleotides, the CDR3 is TGTGCCAGTAGTCCCGGACTAGCGGCGAACACCGGGGAGCTGTTTTTT.

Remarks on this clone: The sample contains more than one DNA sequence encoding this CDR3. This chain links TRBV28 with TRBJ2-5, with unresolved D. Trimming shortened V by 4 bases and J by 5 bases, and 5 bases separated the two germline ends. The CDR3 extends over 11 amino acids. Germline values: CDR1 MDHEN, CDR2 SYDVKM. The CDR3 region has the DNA TGTGCCAGCAGTTCCCGGGAGACCCAGTACTTC. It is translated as CASSSRETQYF.

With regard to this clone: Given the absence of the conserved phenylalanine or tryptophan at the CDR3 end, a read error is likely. CDR3 sequence: CASSSEPGLAPHEQYS. The CDR3, as DNA: TGTGCCAGCAGCTCCGAACCGGGACTAGCGCCGCACGAGCAGTACTCC. The V and J genes are TRBV7-9 and TRBJ2-7; 10 bases align to TRBD2. In germline, CDR1 is SEHNR, CDR2 FQNEAQ (reference sequence). V shed 4 bases, J shed 5 bases, and the junction held 11 bases outside the gene matches. There are 16 residues in the CDR3.

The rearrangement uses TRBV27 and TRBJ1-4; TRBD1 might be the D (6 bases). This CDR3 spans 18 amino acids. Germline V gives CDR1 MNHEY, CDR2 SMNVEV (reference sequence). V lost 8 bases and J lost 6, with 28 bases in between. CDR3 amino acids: CASSHPPHGGAQDEKLFF. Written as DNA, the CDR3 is TGTGCCAGCTCCCACCCCCCACACGGGGGGGCCCAGGATGAAAAACTGTTTTTT.

The CDR3 reads CASSHRLAQTQYF. Written as DNA, the CDR3 is TGTGCCAGCAGCCACAGACTAGCGCAGACCCAGTACTTC. The rearrangement joins TRBV7-9 to TRBJ2-5; TRBD2 aligns across 8 bases. V lost 5 bases and J lost 6; bases outside the gene matches: 5. The CDR3 is 13 residues long. Germline CDR1 is SEHNR and CDR2 is FQNEAQ (reference sequence).

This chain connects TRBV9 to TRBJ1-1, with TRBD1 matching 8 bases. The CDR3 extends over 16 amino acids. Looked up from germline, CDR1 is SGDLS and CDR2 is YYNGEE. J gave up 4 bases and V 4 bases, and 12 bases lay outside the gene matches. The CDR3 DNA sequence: TGTGCCAGCAGCCTCGTAGCGGACAGGGCTTCCACTGAAGCTTTCTTT. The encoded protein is CASSLVADRASTEAFF.

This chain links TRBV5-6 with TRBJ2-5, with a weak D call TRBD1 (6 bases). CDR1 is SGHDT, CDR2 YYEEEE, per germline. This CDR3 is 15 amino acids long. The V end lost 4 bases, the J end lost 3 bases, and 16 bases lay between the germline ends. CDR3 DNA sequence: TGTGCCAGCAGCCTTCTCCGGGACACCGAAGAGACCCAGTACTTC. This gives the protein CASSLLRDTEETQYF. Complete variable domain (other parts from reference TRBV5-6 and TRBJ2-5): DAGVTQSPTHLIKTRGQQVTLRCSPKSGHDTVSWYQQALGQGPQFIFQYYEEEERQRGNFPDRFSGHQFPNYSSELNVNALLLGDSALYLCASSLLRDTEETQYFGPGTRLLVL.

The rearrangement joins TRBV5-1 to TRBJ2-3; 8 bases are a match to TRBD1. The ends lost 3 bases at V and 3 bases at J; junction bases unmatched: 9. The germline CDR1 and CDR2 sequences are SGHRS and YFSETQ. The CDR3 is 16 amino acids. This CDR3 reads CASSSDRVEGTDTQYF. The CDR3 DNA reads TGCGCCAGCAGCTCGGACAGGGTGGAGGGGACAGATACGCAGTATTTT.

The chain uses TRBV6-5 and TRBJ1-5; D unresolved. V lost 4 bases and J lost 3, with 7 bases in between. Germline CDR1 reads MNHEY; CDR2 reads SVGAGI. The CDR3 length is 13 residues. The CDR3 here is CASSLQANQPQHF. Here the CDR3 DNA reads TGTGCCAGCAGTTTGCAAGCCAATCAGCCCCAGCATTTT.

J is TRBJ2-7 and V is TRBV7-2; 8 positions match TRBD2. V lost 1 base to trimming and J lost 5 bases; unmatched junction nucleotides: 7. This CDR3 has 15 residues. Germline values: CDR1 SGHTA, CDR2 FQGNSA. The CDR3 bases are TGTGCCAGCAGCTTAGGCCAGCGGGAGAAGGACGAGCAGTACTTC. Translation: CASSLGQREKDEQYF.

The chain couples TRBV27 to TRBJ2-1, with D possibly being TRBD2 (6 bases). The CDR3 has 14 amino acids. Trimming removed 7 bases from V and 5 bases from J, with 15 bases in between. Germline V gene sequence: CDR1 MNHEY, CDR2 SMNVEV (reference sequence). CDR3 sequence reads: CASTPGGGNNEQFF. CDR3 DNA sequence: TGTGCCAGCACCCCCGGAGGCGGGAACAATGAGCAGTTCTTC.